The 31 T cell receptor beta chains listed next were all sequenced from one sample in a study of OX40 agonist ivuxolimab in advanced cancers. The repertoire was sequenced with immunoSEQ multiplex PCR; TCRdb's copy has only in-frame clones and lacks some. This table holds about 20,000 clones, roughly 80% found once. The source was CD4+ or CD8+ T cells sorted from blood, collected in a trial of the OX40 agonist ivuxolimab. These receptors all stem from an adult with an advanced solid tumor such as melanoma, head and neck, liver or kidney cancer.

The chain uses TRBV7-8 and TRBJ2-3; TRBD2 aligns across 11 bases. V shed 1 base, J shed 0 bases, and the junction held 6 bases outside the gene matches. The CDR3 sequence is 18 residues long. Germline CDR1 reads SGHVS; CDR2 reads FQNEAQ. The CDR3 loop reads CASSLVGTSGASTDTQYF. Written as DNA, the CDR3 is TGTGCCAGCAGCTTAGTAGGGACTAGCGGAGCTAGCACAGATACGCAGTATTTT.

V and J are TRBV29-1 and TRBJ2-2; D is ambiguous. Per germline, CDR1 SQVTM and CDR2 ANQGSEA. This CDR3 region has 13 residues. V gave up 4 bases and J gave up 3 bases, with 9 bases separating them. CDR3 sequence: CSVVQRDTGELFF. DNA of the CDR3: TGCAGCGTTGTGCAAAGAGACACCGGGGAGCTGTTTTTT.

This rearrangement joins TRBV2 to TRBJ2-1; D ambiguous. The CDR3 sequence is 10 residues long. Trimming removed 8 bases at V and 9 bases at J, with 8 bases between. CDR1 and CDR2 from the germline V gene are SNHLY and FYNNEI. The CDR3 reads CASQRAEQFF. CDR3 sequence (DNA): TGTGCCAGCCAAAGAGCTGAGCAGTTCTTC.

V and J are TRBV28 and TRBJ1-2; D is undetermined. V lost 5 bases, J lost 3 bases, and 16 bases lay in between. The CDR3 is 15 amino acids. Germline V lookup: CDR1 MDHEN, CDR2 SYDVKM. The CDR3 loop is CASSPQGLGYYGYTF. In nucleotides, the CDR3 is TGTGCCAGCAGTCCTCAAGGGTTAGGGTACTATGGCTACACCTTC.

By proportion, this clone is large. The J gene is TRBJ2-7, the V gene TRBV5-5; D remains ambiguous. The CDR3 spans 14 residues. The germline V gene has CDR1 SGHKS and CDR2 YYEKEE (reference sequence). V was cut by 2 bases and J by 1 base, with 10 bases left in between. The CDR3 nucleotides read TGTGCCAGCAGCTTTTCATGGCAATCCTACGAGCAGTACTTC. It yields the protein CASSFSWQSYEQYF.

The chain carries TRBV2 and TRBJ1-2; D call uncertain. Germline values: CDR1 SNHLY, CDR2 FYNNEI. The CDR3 is 15 amino acids. V was clipped by 3 bases and J by 6 bases, with 17 bases between them. CDR3 DNA: TGTGCCAGCAGTGATACCTCCCGGAGTTTTGATGGCTACACCTTC. Translated: CASSDTSRSFDGYTF.

CDR3 sequence reads: CASSYSGYYNEQFF. The CDR3 region has the DNA TGTGCCAGCAGTTATAGCGGGTATTACAATGAGCAGTTCTTC. The chain uses TRBV27 and TRBJ2-1; 7 positions agree with TRBD2. V was clipped by 4 bases and J by 4 bases; unmatched bases: 4. The CDR3 extends over 14 amino acids. Looked up from germline, CDR1 is MNHEY and CDR2 is SMNVEV (reference sequence).

The chain combines TRBV9 with TRBJ1-2; 12 bases map to TRBD1. The CDR3 length is 16 residues. V lost 3 bases to trimming and J lost 7 bases; unmatched junction nucleotides: 10. CDR1 is SGDLS and CDR2 is YYNGEE in the germline V gene. CDR3 sequence: CASSEDLGQGAFGYTF. DNA of the CDR3: TGTGCCAGCAGCGAAGACTTGGGACAGGGGGCGTTTGGCTACACCTTC.

The sample holds a few counts of this clone. The gene calls are TRBV4-3 and TRBJ2-7; 10 nucleotides match TRBD2. The trim removed 1 base at V and 2 bases at J, leaving 2 bases unmatched. Germline CDR1 LGHNA, CDR2 YSLEER. The CDR3 runs to 15 residues. The CDR3 region has the DNA TGCGCCAGCAGCCAAGGGCTAGCGGGGGCCTACGAGCAGTACTTC. Protein sequence: CASSQGLAGAYEQYF.

A note on this clone: The junction departs from the called germline gene at one end, perhaps through a read error. This chain joins TRBV7-7 and TRBJ2-7; TRBD1 aligns across 9 bases. The CDR3 loop spans 15 amino acids. Germline V gene lookup returns CDR1 SSHAT and CDR2 FNYEAQ (reference sequence). In DNA form, the CDR3 reads TGTGCTAGCAGCCCCGGGACAGGGTCGGACTACGAGCAGTACTTC. This encodes CASSPGTGSDYEQYF.

The chain links TRBV5-1 to TRBJ2-3; D not certain. V was pared by 1 base and J by 3 bases, with 18 bases between. Germline V gene sequence: CDR1 SGHRS, CDR2 YFSETQ. The CDR3 covers 17 residues. The CDR3 sequence: CASSLFPNPRETDTQYF. CDR3 sequence (DNA): TGCGCCAGCAGCTTGTTCCCAAACCCCAGAGAGACAGATACGCAGTATTTT.

The chain uses TRBV9 and TRBJ2-7, with TRBD1 as a possible D gene (8 bases). Trimming took off 0 bases at V and 7 bases at J, with 20 bases between the two ends. The CDR3 contains 16 residues. CDR1 is SGDLS and CDR2 is YYNGEE in the germline V gene. The CDR3 is CASSVEGQVWGGEQYF. For the CDR3, the DNA is TGTGCCAGCAGCGTAGAGGGACAGGTCTGGGGGGGAGAGCAGTACTTC. Combining the CDR3 with reference TRBV9 and TRBJ2-7 gives the whole variable domain DSGVTQTPKHLITATGQRVTLRCSPRSGDLSVYWYQQSLDQGLQFLIQYYNGEERAKGNILERFSAQQFPDLHSELNLSSLELGDSALYFCASSVEGQVWGGEQYFGPGTRLTVT.

The V and J genes are TRBV4-3 and TRBJ2-1; 8 bases agree with TRBD2. The germline gives CDR1 LGHNA, CDR2 YSLEER. This CDR3 is 14 amino acids long. The ends lost 8 bases at V and 4 bases at J; junction bases unmatched: 7. In DNA, the CDR3 is TGCGCCAGCTCCCCAGCGGGGGCTTACAATGAGCAGTTCTTC. It encodes CASSPAGAYNEQFF.

This clone occurred once. The rearrangement links TRBV12-5 to TRBJ2-2; TRBD1 matches at 7 bases. The CDR3 has 17 residues. Looked up from germline, CDR1 is LGHNT and CDR2 is FRNRAP. The V segment lost 2 bases and the J segment 0 bases; nucleotides outside the gene matches: 6. The CDR3 region is CASGLPSGQPNTGELFF. In DNA form, the CDR3 reads TGTGCTAGTGGTTTGCCCTCGGGACAGCCGAACACCGGGGAGCTGTTTTTT.

This clone is a singleton in its sample. CDR3 region: CASSPGTSGGETQYF. Written as DNA, the CDR3 is TGTGCCAGCAGTCCCGGGACTAGCGGGGGAGAGACCCAGTACTTC. This chain links TRBV6-5 with TRBJ2-5, with 14 positions matching TRBD2. This CDR3 is built from 15 residues. After removal of 5 bases from V and 4 bases from J, the junction contained 3 bases not matched to a gene. CDR1 is MNHEY and CDR2 is SVGAGI in the germline V gene.

The chain combines TRBV29-1 with TRBJ2-7; weak D call: TRBD2 (6 bases). Germline lookup yields CDR1 SQVTM and CDR2 ANQGSEA. V was cut by 0 bases and J by 2 bases, with 14 bases left in between. The CDR3 covers 15 residues. The CDR3 region is CSVEDLAGTTYEQYF. The CDR3 DNA follows: TGCAGCGTTGAAGATCTTGCGGGAACCACCTACGAGCAGTACTTC.

The rearrangement uses TRBV28 and TRBJ2-7; D call uncertain. CDR1 and CDR2 from the germline V gene are MDHEN and SYDVKM. The germline V and J ends were trimmed by 3 bases and 1 base, with 16 bases remaining between them. This CDR3 spans 16 amino acids. Here the CDR3 DNA reads TGTGCCAGCAGTTTCGTAAATTGGGATCCTTCCTACGAGCAGTACTTC. Protein sequence: CASSFVNWDPSYEQYF.

V gene TRBV5-1 combines with J gene TRBJ2-5, with 8 bases aligning to TRBD1. TRBJ2-7 matches the DNA end more closely, so the J call is doubtful. Germline V gene data show CDR1 as SGHRS and CDR2 as YFSETQ. CDR3 length: 14 amino acids. CDR3 bases: TGCGCCAGCAGCGCGGGGACAGGAGGCTACGAGCAGTACTTC. This sequence encodes CASSAGTGGYEQYF.

This clone was detected only a few times. The chain carries TRBV6-4 and TRBJ2-1; 12 bases line up with TRBD2. This CDR3 spans 15 amino acids. The germline V gene encodes CDR1 MRHNA and CDR2 SNTAGT. The junction had 4 bases not matched to a gene; V was cut back by 4 bases and J by 6 bases. This CDR3 reads CASSGTSGDGNEQFF. In DNA, the CDR3 is TGTGCCAGCAGTGGGACTAGCGGGGACGGCAATGAGCAGTTCTTC.

The V gene is TRBV2, the J gene TRBJ2-2; TRBD1 matches 7 bases. The CDR3 is 15 amino acids. V was pared by 7 bases and J by 2 bases, with 7 bases of the junction left unmatched. Germline V CDR1 and CDR2: SNHLY, FYNNEI. The CDR3 sequence is CASNNRGINTGELFF. The CDR3 nucleotides are TGTGCCAGCAACAACAGGGGAATTAACACCGGGGAGCTGTTTTTT. Looking up the rest from reference TRBV2 and TRBJ2-2 gives the full variable domain: EPEVTQTPSHQVTQMGQEVILRCVPISNHLYFYWYRQILGQKVEFLVSFYNNEISEKSEIFDDQFSVERPDGSNFTLKIRSTKLEDSAMYFCASNNRGINTGELFFGEGSRLTVL.

Comments on this clone: This sequence may be a read error, since a much larger clone differs from it by one base. Additional DNA sequences in this sample encode the identical CDR3. This sequence joins TRBV2 and TRBJ2-7; 8 bases are a match to TRBD2. Losses at the gene ends were 10 bases for V and 7 bases for J; bases not matched to a gene: 12. CDR1 is SNHLY, CDR2 FYNNEI, per germline. CDR3 length equals 13 residues. The CDR3: CAIALGGAGEQYF. CDR3 bases: TGTGCCATAGCTCTCGGGGGGGCGGGGGAGCAGTACTTC. Variable domain in full (rest from reference TRBV2 and TRBJ2-7): EPEVTQTPSHQVTQMGQEVILRCVPISNHLYFYWYRQILGQKVEFLVSFYNNEISEKSEIFDDQFSVERPDGSNFTLKIRSTKLEDSAMYFCAIALGGAGEQYFGPGTRLTVT.

The CDR3 DNA follows: TGTGCCAGCAGCTTAGAGACAACCAATGAAGCTTTCTTT. It translates to CASSLETTNEAFF. The genes are TRBV7-9 and TRBJ1-1, with D unclear. Germline V gene sequence: CDR1 SEHNR, CDR2 FQNEAQ (reference sequence). V was cut by 1 base and J by 7 bases, with 10 bases left in between. The CDR3 has 13 amino acids.

The rearrangement uses TRBV27 and TRBJ2-1, with 9 bases aligning to TRBD2. With 5 bases clipped from V and 4 bases from J, the junction kept 6 bases outside the gene matches. CDR1 and CDR2 (germline): MNHEY, SMNVEV (reference sequence). There are 15 residues in the CDR3. The CDR3 protein is CASSPGSGGYNEQFF. CDR3 DNA: TGTGCCAGCAGTCCCGGGAGCGGGGGGTACAATGAGCAGTTCTTC.

The J gene is TRBJ1-5, the V gene TRBV27, with D perhaps TRBD1 (6 bases). The CDR3 covers 12 residues. Between the trimmed V and J ends, which lost 0 bases and 11 bases, there was a span of 8 bases. The V gene's germline CDR1 is MNHEY and CDR2 SMNVEV (reference sequence). The CDR3 sequence is CASSLSGGAQHF. DNA for the CDR3: TGTGCCAGCAGTTTATCAGGGGGGGCCCAGCATTTT.

This chain connects TRBV5-4 to TRBJ2-5, with D possibly being TRBD2 (6 bases). CDR1 and CDR2 (germline): SGHNT, YYREEE (reference sequence). V shed 0 bases and J shed 5 bases, with 20 bases lying between them. The CDR3 has 17 residues. This CDR3 is CASSLALEGPGSETQYF. DNA of the CDR3: TGTGCCAGCAGCTTGGCCTTGGAGGGGCCCGGATCTGAGACCCAGTACTTC.

The count of this clone is one. In DNA, the CDR3 is TGCGCCAGCAGCTTGAAACCAGATACGCAGTATTTT. This sequence encodes CASSLKPDTQYF. This rearrangement joins TRBV5-1 to TRBJ2-3; D not resolved. This CDR3 has 12 residues. V gave up 1 base and J gave up 4 bases, with 4 bases separating them. Germline V gene data show CDR1 as SGHRS and CDR2 as YFSETQ. The complete variable domain, with remaining parts taken from reference TRBV5-1 and TRBJ2-3, reads KAGVTQTPRYLIKTRGQQVTLSCSPISGHRSVSWYQQTPGQGLQFLFEYFSETQRNKGNFPGRFSGRQFSNSRSEMNVSTLELGDSALYLCASSLKPDTQYFGPGTRLTVL.

The chain couples TRBV29-1 to TRBJ1-2, with 7 bases that match TRBD1. CDR1 is SQVTM, CDR2 ANQGSEA, per germline. There are 13 residues in the CDR3. The V and J ends lost 2 bases and 3 bases, in that order; junction bases with no gene match: 3. The CDR3 nucleotides are TGCAGCGTTGAACAGGGACAGTACTATGGCTACACCTTC. Its translation is CSVEQGQYYGYTF.

This chain links TRBV27 with TRBJ2-7, with D perhaps matching TRBD2 (5 bases). CDR3 length: 12 amino acids. Trimming removed 6 bases from V and 5 bases from J, with 11 bases in between. Germline V lookup: CDR1 MNHEY, CDR2 SMNVEV (reference sequence). CDR3 amino acids: CASSPGIDEQYF. The CDR3, as DNA: TGTGCCAGCAGCCCGGGAATAGACGAGCAGTACTTC.

The count of this clone is one. The CDR3 protein is CASSLETGTQYF. In nucleotides, the CDR3 is TGTGCCAGCAGCTTAGAGACGGGGACCCAGTACTTC. The genes are TRBV11-3 and TRBJ2-5; D is uncertain. V was pared by 0 bases and J by 7 bases, with 6 bases between. The CDR3 contains 12 residues. Germline V lookup: CDR1 SGHNT, CDR2 YENEEA.

The chain couples TRBV2 to TRBJ2-7; 9 nucleotides match TRBD1. Trimming cost V 2 bases and J 5 bases; bases outside gene matches: 7. There are 15 residues in the CDR3. Germline-derived CDR1 and CDR2 are SNHLY and FYNNEI. The CDR3 spells CASSELGQGGHEQYF. The CDR3 DNA reads TGTGCCAGCAGTGAACTGGGACAGGGCGGCCACGAGCAGTACTTC.

The V and J genes are TRBV19 and TRBJ2-7, with unresolved D. The CDR3 consists of 15 residues. Trimming took 5 bases from V and 0 from J, leaving 14 bases between them. From germline, CDR1 is LNHDA and CDR2 SQIVND (reference sequence). The CDR3 region has the DNA TGTGCCAGTAGTTTTGGGTCAGACCCCTCCTACGAGCAGTACTTC. Amino acid sequence: CASSFGSDPSYEQYF.